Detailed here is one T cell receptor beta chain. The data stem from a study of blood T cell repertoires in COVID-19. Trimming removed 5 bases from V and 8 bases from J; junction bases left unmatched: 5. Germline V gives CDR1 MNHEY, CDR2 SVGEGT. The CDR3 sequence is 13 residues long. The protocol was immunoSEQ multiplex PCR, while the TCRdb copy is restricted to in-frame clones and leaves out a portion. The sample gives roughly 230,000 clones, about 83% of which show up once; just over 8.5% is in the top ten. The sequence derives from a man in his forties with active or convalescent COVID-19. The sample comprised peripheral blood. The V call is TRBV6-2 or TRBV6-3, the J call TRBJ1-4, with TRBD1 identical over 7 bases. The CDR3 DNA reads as TGTGCCAGCAGTACATGGGACAGAGAAAAACTGTTTTTT. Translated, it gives CASSTWDREKLFF.